This T cell receptor (beta chain) came from a study of T cells after posttransplantation cyclophosphamide (dated by TCRdb to 2016 to 2017). A note on the overall study: T cell repertoire reconstitution was tracked by TRB sequencing after myeloablative bone marrow transplantation in which posttransplantation cyclophosphamide was used as GVHD prophylaxis. Samples from some 40 PTCy-treated patients, along with samples from around 16 of their related bone marrow donors, underwent antigen receptor sequencing. Blood from every one of the 30 to 35 PTCy patients who had 1-year posttransplant specimens underwent TRB sequencing. In 3 patients, up to about 3 additional blood samples taken between 2 and 5.2 years after transplant also underwent TRB sequencing, as did pretransplant blood from a handful of patients. Because TRA and TRB clonality correlated tightly in several samples, later TCR analyses were limited to TRB. Public TRB sequences were compared against a database of over 3,000 sequences linked to responses to pathogens, tumor antigens, self-antigens and alloantigens. Findings and caveats that apply to the study as a whole: The TRB repertoires of T cells infiltrating skin or the GI tract showed only limited overlap with the TRB repertoires found in blood. Across 45 or so patients, recipient CMV seropositivity and CMV reactivation were highly associated with TRB clonality; PTCy diversity was similar to CNI/methotrexate controls. Donor-recipient similarity was low at 1-2 months but increased during the first year, and donor CD8+ memory clones often dominated later blood repertoires.

Genomic DNA was used for TRB sequencing, which was performed with the immunoSEQ assay at survey resolution or with the hsTCRB kit. Under the source paper's analysis protocol: The immunoSEQ software was used for initial read processing, and the LymphoSeq R package was used for repertoire analyses. For each TRB dataset, clonality was calculated as 1 minus normalized Shannon entropy, and the Gini coefficient was computed as well. To infer phenotypes in unsorted samples, TRB sequences from sorted subsets of the recipient or donor were mapped onto the unsorted samples of the same recipient. The clones in this table, taken by TCRdb from immuneACCESS, are in-frame only. Not every clone is retained; where verified, under half of the shortfall comes from an unresolved V gene, and the cause of the rest is unknown. V, J and clone size reflect that table, while D and trimming were determined from the DNA. A total of 20,000 to 25,000 clones appear in this sample, roughly two thirds of them only once. The ten largest clonotypes hold 0.6% to 0.8% of the sample.

Comment on this clone: Which antigen it targets is not known. No much larger clone exists at a distance of one base, and base qualities are not known.

Peripheral blood samples were provided by related bone marrow donors on the day of marrow donation. Mononuclear cells from peripheral blood and bone marrow were separated by Ficoll-Hypaque density centrifugation and then cryopreserved. CD4+ and CD8+ T cells, including naive and memory subsets, were sorted by FACS on a FACSAria II. V has 4 bases trimmed and J has 0 bases trimmed; junction bases matching no gene number 20. The germline V gene yields MNHGY for CDR1 and SVAAGI for CDR2. The CDR3, cysteine through phenylalanine, is 20 amino acids long. CDR3 DNA only is kept here, 60 bases in frame from base 1.

This TCR was sampled from a woman aged 55-69 years in good health, CMV-negative, and a related stem cell transplant donor. The sequenced sample was memory CD4+ T cells sorted from PBMCs. Here the chain combines TRBV6-9 and TRBJ1-2, with TRBD1 matching 7 junction bases. This receptor has the CDR3 CASSSSPRTGLLIANYGYTF. The DNA sequence is TGTGCCAGCAGTTCCTCCCCCCGGACAGGCTTACTCATAGCTAACTATGGCTACACCTTC.